The next 30 T cell receptor beta chains were all read from a single sample in a study of blood T cell repertoires in COVID-19. Sequencing used immunoSEQ multiplex PCR; TCRdb keeps in-frame clones, though not all of them. Counted here are roughly 210,000 clones, 84% occurring once; the ten biggest clones make up 10%. What was sequenced was peripheral blood. These TCRs come from a woman older than 75 with COVID-19, enrolled during active disease.

This clone was seen more than once but under ten times. This chain joins TRBV28 and TRBJ1-6, with D maybe TRBD1 (6 bases). The germline V gene has CDR1 MDHEN and CDR2 SYDVKM. The CDR3 covers 18 residues. V lost 6 bases and J lost 0, with 18 bases in between. Written as DNA, the CDR3 is TGTGCCAGCAGGCTTAACCGGGACACTAACTCCTATAATTCACCCCTCCACTTT. It yields the protein CASRLNRDTNSYNSPLHF.

This clone was seen just once. This sequence joins TRBV10-3 and TRBJ2-3, with 9 bases that match TRBD2. There are 18 residues in the CDR3. V dropped 2 bases and J dropped 1; count of bases not matched to a gene: 10. Germline V gives CDR1 ENHRY, CDR2 SYGVKD. The CDR3 region is CAISELSGLAGGTDTQYF. CDR3 in DNA: TGTGCCATCAGTGAGCTATCGGGATTAGCGGGGGGCACAGATACGCAGTATTTT.

On this clone: A much more abundant neighbour one base away suggests this may be a read error. The chain has TRBV6-1 and TRBJ1-5, with D uncertain. This CDR3 comprises 12 residues. V was pared by 2 bases and J by 5 bases, with 4 bases between. Germline V gene sequence: CDR1 MNHNS, CDR2 SASEGT. The CDR3 sequence is CASSEPDQPQHF. The CDR3 DNA reads as TGTGCCAGCAGTGAACCCGATCAGCCCCAGCATTTT.

The chain combines TRBV11-2 with TRBJ1-5, with D uncertain. Germline V gene lookup returns CDR1 SGHAT and CDR2 FQNNGV. With 5 bases removed from V and 7 bases from J, the gap between germline ends came to 12 bases. There are 13 residues in the CDR3. CDR3 residues: CASSPSLGQPQHF. As DNA, the CDR3 is TGTGCCAGCAGCCCCTCCCTCGGGCAGCCCCAGCATTTT.

J is TRBJ1-2 and V is TRBV30; perhaps TRBD1 as D (6 bases). The germline CDR1 and CDR2 sequences are GTSNPN and SVGIG (reference sequence). The CDR3 length is 13 residues. Trimming removed 0 bases at V and 2 bases at J, with 7 bases between. Written as DNA, the CDR3 is TGTGCCTGGAGTGTGGGGACAAACTATGGCTACACCTTC. This encodes CAWSVGTNYGYTF.

The chain combines TRBV19 with TRBJ2-6; D perhaps matches TRBD1 (5 bases). With 7 bases removed from V and 0 bases from J, the gap between germline ends came to 13 bases. The CDR3 is 16 residues long. Germline assignment: CDR1 LNHDA and CDR2 SQIVND (reference sequence). The CDR3 sequence is CASNPLDSSGANVLTF. In nucleotides, the CDR3 is TGTGCCAGTAATCCCCTCGACAGCTCTGGGGCCAACGTCCTGACTTTC.

The chain employs TRBV5-1 and TRBJ1-5; D gene unclear. Germline V gives CDR1 SGHRS, CDR2 YFSETQ. This CDR3 has 13 amino acids. With 0 bases removed from V and 7 bases from J, the gap between germline ends came to 8 bases. Written as DNA, the CDR3 is TGCGCCAGCAGCTTGGAGGCGGAACAGCCCCAGCATTTT. Encoded protein: CASSLEAEQPQHF. Using reference TRBV5-1 and TRBJ1-5 for the parts outside the CDR3, the full variable domain is KAGVTQTPRYLIKTRGQQVTLSCSPISGHRSVSWYQQTPGQGLQFLFEYFSETQRNKGNFPGRFSGRQFSNSRSEMNVSTLELGDSALYLCASSLEAEQPQHFGDGTRLSIL.

V is TRBV6-5 and J is TRBJ1-2; D might be TRBD1 (5 bases). Trimming stripped 7 bases from V and 7 bases from J, with 16 bases between. This CDR3 contains 13 residues. CDR1 and CDR2 (germline): MNHEY, SVGAGI. CDR3 coding DNA: TGTGCCAGCACCCGGGACGCGGGAGGTGGCTACACCTTC. Its protein is CASTRDAGGGYTF.

This clone was seen only once. The chain links TRBV4-1 to TRBJ1-1; 7 bases are a match to TRBD1. With 4 bases clipped from V and 5 bases from J, the junction kept 4 bases outside the gene matches. The CDR3 has 13 amino acids. Germline V lookup: CDR1 MGHRA, CDR2 YSYEKL. CDR3 amino acids: CASSRPQGTEAFF. The CDR3 DNA is TGCGCCAGCAGCCGGCCACAGGGGACTGAAGCTTTCTTT.

J is TRBJ2-2 and V is TRBV7-2; 8 bases line up with TRBD2. The length of the CDR3 is 18 residues. Germline trimming cut 5 bases from V and 1 base from J; bases unmatched to any gene: 12. Germline lookup yields CDR1 SGHTA and CDR2 FQGNSA. The CDR3 DNA reads TGTGCCAGCAGCAGCTATTTCCGCGGGGGGCAGAACACCGGGGAGCTGTTTTTT. Protein product: CASSSYFRGGQNTGELFF.

The chain has TRBV18 and TRBJ2-3, with D possibly matching TRBD2 (5 bases). CDR1 and CDR2 from the germline V gene are KGHSH and LQKENI. Trimming stripped 1 base from V and 6 bases from J, with 11 bases between. This CDR3 has 14 amino acids. CDR3 DNA sequence: TGTGCCAGCTCACCACGAATTAGCGCGGATACGCAGTATTTT. Amino acids: CASSPRISADTQYF.

This clone has only a few counts. The V gene is TRBV2, the J gene TRBJ1-1; D not resolved. The CDR3 extends over 13 amino acids. Germline V lookup: CDR1 SNHLY, CDR2 FYNNEI. With 3 bases removed from V and 0 bases from J, the gap between germline ends came to 5 bases. This CDR3 reads CASSDGLNTEAFF. For the CDR3, the DNA is TGTGCCAGCAGTGATGGGCTGAACACTGAAGCTTTCTTT.

V gene TRBV3-1 (or the pseudogene TRBV3-2) combines with J gene TRBJ1-1; 8 nucleotides align to TRBD1. After removal of 2 bases from V and 1 base from J, the junction contained 0 bases not matched to a gene. Germline CDR1 and CDR2: LGHDT and YNNKEL (reference sequence). The CDR3 contains 14 residues. CDR3 in amino acids: CASSQQGANTEAFF. CDR3 nucleotides: TGTGCCAGCAGCCAACAGGGGGCGAACACTGAAGCTTTCTTT.

This clone was found a few times. J is TRBJ1-4 and V is TRBV19; 9 positions match TRBD1. The J segment lost 11 bases and the V segment lost 5 bases, leaving 12 bases of the junction unmatched. The CDR3 runs 15 residues. The germline V gene has CDR1 LNHDA and CDR2 SQIVND (reference sequence). The chain's CDR3 is CASSLTGTGLKKLFF. DNA for the CDR3: TGTGCCAGTAGTCTGACCGGGACAGGGCTTAAGAAACTGTTTTTT.

The chain combines TRBV25-1 with TRBJ2-1; D unresolved. CDR1 is MGHDK, CDR2 SYGVNS, per germline. The CDR3 covers 11 residues. V was pared by 8 bases and J by 8 bases, with 10 bases between. The CDR3 DNA reads as TGTGCCAGCTTGTCGGTCCATGAGCAGTTCTTC. It translates to CASLSVHEQFF.

The chain recombines TRBV11-2 with TRBJ2-1; D is unresolved. CDR3 length: 14 residues. V was cut by 3 bases and J by 2 bases, with 8 bases left in between. CDR1 is SGHAT and CDR2 is FQNNGV in the germline V gene. CDR3 amino acids: CASSFGLAYNEQFF. In DNA, the CDR3 is TGTGCCAGCAGCTTTGGGCTCGCCTACAATGAGCAGTTCTTC.

This clone appeared a single time. The CDR3 bases are TGTGCCAGCAGCTTAGGGGGACTCCCTGAAGCTTTCTTT. It specifies CASSLGGLPEAFF. The chain uses TRBV7-2 and TRBJ1-1, with a tentative D call TRBD1 (5 bases). The CDR3 covers 13 residues. Germline V lookup: CDR1 SGHTA, CDR2 FQGNSA. Trimming took off 1 base at V and 6 bases at J, with 9 bases between the two ends.

The chain has TRBV5-1 and TRBJ1-6; no reliable D call. Germline values: CDR1 SGHRS, CDR2 YFSETQ. The CDR3 runs 18 residues. The V and J ends lost 0 bases and 0 bases respectively, with 13 bases between them. As DNA, the CDR3 is TGCGCCAGCAGCTTGGATGGCGGTCGGAGCTCCTATAATTCACCCCTCCACTTT. The encoded protein is CASSLDGGRSSYNSPLHF.

There are a few counts of this clone. The chain uses TRBV7-8 and TRBJ2-7, with 8 bases lining up with TRBD1. Germline V lookup: CDR1 SGHVS, CDR2 FQNEAQ. The CDR3 contains 16 residues. The J segment lost 2 bases and the V segment lost 1 base, leaving 7 bases of the junction unmatched. CDR3 amino acids: CASSLGTGTRAYEQYV. CDR3 coding DNA: TGTGCCAGCAGCTTAGGGACAGGGACGCGCGCCTACGAGCAGTACGTC.

The CDR3 here is CASSLYGQGAGNEQFF. The CDR3 nucleotides read TGTGCCAGCAGTTTATACGGACAGGGGGCTGGTAATGAGCAGTTCTTC. The chain employs TRBV28 and TRBJ2-1; 11 nucleotides line up with TRBD1. The ends lost 1 base at V and 7 bases at J; junction bases unmatched: 6. Germline V gives CDR1 MDHEN, CDR2 SYDVKM. This CDR3 is built from 16 residues.

The chain combines TRBV25-1 with TRBJ2-1; 7 nucleotides agree with TRBD2. The CDR3 is made up of 14 amino acids. Trimming cost V 3 bases and J 8 bases; bases outside gene matches: 7. Germline V gene sequence: CDR1 MGHDK, CDR2 SYGVNS. Written as DNA, the CDR3 is TGTGCCAGCAGTGAGGGGGGGTCAATCTATGAGCAGTTCTTC. It is translated as CASSEGGSIYEQFF.

This clone was found once. V and J are TRBV12-3 or TRBV12-4 and TRBJ1-2; D gene ambiguous. With 3 bases removed from V and 5 bases from J, the gap between germline ends came to 10 bases. The CDR3 contains 13 residues. CDR3 nucleotide sequence: TGTGCCAGCAGTTTTGAGGGTCGTTATGGCTACACCTTC. Its protein is CASSFEGRYGYTF.

This clone appeared once. This sequence joins TRBV3-1 (or the pseudogene TRBV3-2) and TRBJ2-5, with D possibly TRBD1 on 6 matching bases. The germline V gene has CDR1 LGHDT and CDR2 YNNKEL (reference sequence). This CDR3 is 14 amino acids long. Trimming removed 6 bases from V and 4 bases from J, with 15 bases in between. For the CDR3, the DNA is TGTGCCAGCAGTCCCGCTACACAGGGAGAGACCCAGTACTTC. It is translated as CASSPATQGETQYF.

The chain employs TRBV5-1 and TRBJ1-3; D gene unclear. The CDR3 has 15 amino acids. V lost 1 base and J lost 0, with 8 bases in between. Germline V gene sequence: CDR1 SGHRS, CDR2 YFSETQ. The CDR3: CASSLPDNSGNTIYF. For the CDR3, the DNA is TGCGCCAGCAGCTTGCCCGACAACTCTGGAAACACCATATATTTT.

The rearrangement uses TRBV7-6 and TRBJ2-2; D is uncertain. This CDR3 contains 16 residues. V was shortened by 5 bases and J by 4 bases, with 17 bases between the two germline ends. Germline-derived CDR1 and CDR2 are SGHVS and FNYEAQ. DNA of the CDR3: TGTGCCAGCAGCATATCGACCAATCCGGGCACCGGGGAGCTGTTTTTT. The encoded protein is CASSISTNPGTGELFF.

The gene calls are TRBV10-3 and TRBJ1-5; D ambiguous. The ends were cut back, 8 bases at V and 7 bases at J, with 15 bases in the middle. CDR1 is ENHRY, CDR2 SYGVKD, per germline. The CDR3 spans 13 residues. The CDR3 bases are TGTGCCATCTGCCGGGAGGGAGGACAGCCCCAGCATTTT. It codes for CAICREGGQPQHF.

V is TRBV11-3 and J is TRBJ1-5; no clear D. CDR1 is SGHNT, CDR2 YENEEA, per germline. The germline V and J ends were trimmed by 1 base and 7 bases, with 8 bases remaining between them. The CDR3 is 13 amino acids. This CDR3 reads CASSLVVGQPQHF. CDR3 nucleotide sequence: TGTGCCAGCAGCTTAGTGGTTGGCCAGCCCCAGCATTTT.

The chain couples TRBV5-1 to TRBJ1-1, with 8 positions matching TRBD1. The CDR3 sequence is 16 residues long. V trimming: 4 bases; J trimming: 5 bases; junction bases outside the gene matches: 13. Germline values: CDR1 SGHRS, CDR2 YFSETQ. The chain's CDR3 is CASSGQGTFSGTEAFF. CDR3 bases: TGCGCCAGCAGCGGACAGGGAACCTTTTCGGGTACTGAAGCTTTCTTT.

J is TRBJ2-1 and V is TRBV3-1 (or the pseudogene TRBV3-2), with TRBD2 matching 9 bases. The trim removed 5 bases at V and 9 bases at J, leaving 5 bases unmatched. Germline V gives CDR1 LGHDT, CDR2 YNNKEL (reference sequence). The CDR3 contains 13 residues. CDR3 region: CASSLPGLAEQFF. CDR3 bases: TGTGCCAGCAGCTTACCGGGACTAGCTGAGCAGTTCTTC.

Only a few counts were recorded for this clone. V gene TRBV3-1 (or the pseudogene TRBV3-2) combines with J gene TRBJ1-3; D not certain. This CDR3 spans 16 amino acids. V lost 4 bases and J 0 bases, leaving 13 bases between the germline ends. In germline, CDR1 is LGHDT, CDR2 YNNKEL (reference sequence). The DNA of the CDR3 is TGTGCCAGCAGCCCCCGGAGGCTGAGCTCTGGAAACACCATATATTTT. This gives the protein CASSPRRLSSGNTIYF.